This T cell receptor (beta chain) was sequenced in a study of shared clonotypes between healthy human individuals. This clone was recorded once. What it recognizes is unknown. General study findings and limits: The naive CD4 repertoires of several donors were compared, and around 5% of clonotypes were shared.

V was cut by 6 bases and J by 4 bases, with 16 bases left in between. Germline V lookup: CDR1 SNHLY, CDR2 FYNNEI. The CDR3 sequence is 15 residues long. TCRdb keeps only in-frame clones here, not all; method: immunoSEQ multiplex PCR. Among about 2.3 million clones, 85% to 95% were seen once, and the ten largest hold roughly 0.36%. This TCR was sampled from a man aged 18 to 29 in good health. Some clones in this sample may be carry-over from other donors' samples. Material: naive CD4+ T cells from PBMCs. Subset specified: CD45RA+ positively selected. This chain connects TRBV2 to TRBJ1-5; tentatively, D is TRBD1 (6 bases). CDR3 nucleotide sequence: TGTGCCAGCAGGAGGGGGGCCCCGGGAAATCAGCCCCAGCATTTT. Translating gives CASRRGAPGNQPQHF.